These 17 T cell receptor beta chains originate from one sample sequenced in a study of T-cell memory formation after mild COVID-19. TCRdb passed the 5' RACE reads through MiXCR, listing each CDR3 protein once. The table has fewer than 250,000 distinct CDR3 sequences, under 12% seen once. Sequenced: PBMCs or a T cell subset sorted from them (not recorded which). Source of these receptors: a man aged 18-30 years who had mild COVID-19 (a few samples of this study predate the infection). Cell type and time point are not known.

This chain joins TRBV6-1 and TRBJ2-1; a possible D gene is TRBD2 (6 bases). Germline loops: CDR1 MNHNS, CDR2 SASEGT. Deletions cut 8 bases from V and 10 bases from J, with 18 bases between. CDR3 size: 13 residues. This chain's CDR3 is CASGQILRGEQFF. The DNA for the CDR3 is TGTGCCAGCGGGCAGATTCTTCGGGGGGAGCAGTTCTTC.

This clonotype was counted a few times. This sequence joins TRBV29-1 and TRBJ2-3; 11 bases are shared with TRBD2. The CDR3 totals 13 residues. Germline CDR1 reads SQVTM; CDR2 reads ANQGSEA. Trimming took 4 bases from V and 4 from J; bases not matched to a gene: 1. CDR3 nucleotide sequence: TGCAGCGTTGGTAGCGGGGGGGCAGATACGCAGTATTTT. Residues: CSVGSGGADTQYF.

A few counts support this clonotype. The chain employs TRBV27 and TRBJ1-1, with D maybe TRBD1 (5 bases). The CDR3 sequence is 15 residues long. The germline CDR1 and CDR2 sequences are MNHEY and SMNVEV (reference sequence). V gave up 6 bases and J gave up 0 bases, with 14 bases separating them. The CDR3 bases are TGTGCCAGCAGCCCAGGGACTTACATGAACACTGAAGCTTTCTTT. Its translation is CASSPGTYMNTEAFF.

The rearrangement uses TRBV20-1 and TRBJ2-5, with TRBD1 matching 8 bases. Trimming cost V 6 bases and J 1 base; bases outside gene matches: 7. The CDR3 is made up of 14 amino acids. Looked up from germline, CDR1 is DFQATT and CDR2 is SNEGSKA (reference sequence). In DNA, the CDR3 is TGCAGTGCCGCACAGGGGGACCTCCAAGAGACCCAGTACTTC. This gives the protein CSAAQGDLQETQYF.

This clonotype was observed a handful of times. The chain uses TRBV2 and TRBJ1-5; D might be TRBD1 (6 bases). The CDR3 is 13 residues long. Germline V lookup: CDR1 SNHLY, CDR2 FYNNEI. Deletions cut 6 bases from V and 5 bases from J, with 11 bases between. The CDR3 DNA follows: TGTGCCAGCAGACAGGGTCGTGATCAGCCCCAGCATTTT. Encoded protein: CASRQGRDQPQHF. The complete variable domain, with remaining parts taken from reference TRBV2 and TRBJ1-5, reads EPEVTQTPSHQVTQMGQEVILRCVPISNHLYFYWYRQILGQKVEFLVSFYNNEISEKSEIFDDQFSVERPDGSNFTLKIRSTKLEDSAMYFCASRQGRDQPQHFGDGTRLSIL.

The rearrangement joins TRBV28 to TRBJ1-2; D is undetermined. The CDR3 runs to 13 residues. Germline values: CDR1 MDHEN, CDR2 SYDVKM. V was pared by 2 bases and J by 2 bases, with 6 bases between. The CDR3 region has the DNA TGTGCCAGCAGTTTAAACCTGAACTATGGCTACACCTTC. It encodes CASSLNLNYGYTF.

This chain uses TRBV6-5 with TRBJ2-7; D may be TRBD1 (7 bases). CDR1 and CDR2 from the germline V gene are MNHEY and SVGAGI. CDR3 length: 16 amino acids. The ends were cut back, 0 bases at V and 3 bases at J, with 15 bases in the middle. DNA of the CDR3: TGTGCCAGCAGTTACTCGGGTGGCGGGACAGACTACGAGCAGTACTTC. Translation gives CASSYSGGGTDYEQYF.

This clonotype came up a few times. V is TRBV11-2 and J is TRBJ2-1; D not certain. Per germline, CDR1 SGHAT and CDR2 FQNNGV. Trimming took 1 base from V and 0 from J, leaving 10 bases between them. This CDR3 spans 16 amino acids. The CDR3 DNA reads as TGTGCCAGCAGCTTAGCCACATCGGCCTCCTACAATGAGCAGTTCTTC. This translates into CASSLATSASYNEQFF.

The chain is built from TRBV24-1 and TRBJ2-1, with 7 bases lining up with TRBD1. The germline gives CDR1 KGHDR, CDR2 SFDVKD. Germline trimming cut 4 bases from V and 12 bases from J; bases unmatched to any gene: 5. This CDR3 has 12 residues. The CDR3 spells CATSDSYRGQFF. For the CDR3, the DNA is TGTGCCACCAGTGACTCATACAGGGGGCAGTTCTTC.

This rearrangement joins TRBV28 to TRBJ1-2, with 8 nucleotides matching TRBD1. This CDR3 comprises 12 residues. After removal of 11 bases from V and 4 bases from J, the junction contained 6 bases not matched to a gene. Per germline, CDR1 MDHEN and CDR2 SYDVKM. DNA of the CDR3: TGTGCCGAGACAGGGGACGGCTATGGCTACACCTTC. Translation: CAETGDGYGYTF.

The J gene is TRBJ2-3, the V gene TRBV12-3 or TRBV12-4, with TRBD2 matching over 8 bases. CDR3 length: 15 residues. With 2 bases clipped from V and 2 bases from J, the junction kept 3 bases outside the gene matches. The CDR3 DNA reads as TGTGCCAGCAGTTTATTTAGCGGGGCCACAGATACGCAGTATTTT. It yields the protein CASSLFSGATDTQYF.

The chain joins TRBV7-2 to TRBJ2-5; possibly TRBD1 for D (5 bases). Between the trimmed V and J ends, which lost 5 bases and 1 base, there was a span of 11 bases. The CDR3 is made up of 14 amino acids. The germline V gene has CDR1 SGHTA and CDR2 FQGNSA. The CDR3 coding sequence is TGTGCCAGCAGCACCCCAGGGATCCAAGAGACCCAGTACTTC. It yields the protein CASSTPGIQETQYF. Variable domain in full (rest from reference TRBV7-2 and TRBJ2-5): GAGVSQSPSNKVTEKGKDVELRCDPISGHTALYWYRQSLGQGLEFLIYFQGNSAPDKSGLPSDRFSAERTGGSVSTLTIQRTQQEDSAVYLCASSTPGIQETQYFGPGTRLLVL.

The table lists this clonotype with a few counts. V usage is TRBV29-1 and J usage is TRBJ1-3, with D maybe TRBD1 (6 bases). The CDR3 length is 15 residues. The germline V and J ends were trimmed by 3 bases and 0 bases, with 12 bases remaining between them. The germline V gene has CDR1 SQVTM and CDR2 ANQGSEA. CDR3 DNA sequence: TGCAGCGTTGACGGGGGGCCGAGCTCTGGAAACACCATATATTTT. The encoded protein is CSVDGGPSSGNTIYF.

This clonotype was seen many times. The chain recombines TRBV7-3 with TRBJ2-5; 7 bases are shared with TRBD2. The trim removed 3 bases at V and 3 bases at J, leaving 1 base unmatched. The CDR3 has 13 amino acids. Germline V gene lookup returns CDR1 SGHTA and CDR2 FQGTGA. CDR3 DNA: TGTGCCAGCAGCTTCGGGACTAAAGAGACCCAGTACTTC. It codes for CASSFGTKETQYF.

This clonotype was observed many times. The chain uses TRBV7-2 and TRBJ2-5, with D perhaps being TRBD1 or TRBD2 (6 bases each). The CDR3 extends over 14 amino acids. V was cut by 2 bases and J by 5 bases, with 12 bases left in between. Germline lookup yields CDR1 SGHTA and CDR2 FQGNSA. The CDR3 is CASSLQGTGETQYF. CDR3 nucleotides: TGTGCCAGCAGCTTACAGGGGACTGGGGAGACCCAGTACTTC.

In its sample, this clonotype was seen a few times. This chain joins TRBV20-1 and TRBJ2-2; 8 bases match TRBD1. This CDR3 is 15 amino acids long. J was trimmed by 2 bases and V by 2 bases; bases with no gene match: 4. Germline assignment: CDR1 DFQATT and CDR2 SNEGSKA (reference sequence). The CDR3 sequence: CSARQTGVNTGELFF. The CDR3 region has the DNA TGCAGTGCTAGACAGACAGGGGTTAACACCGGGGAGCTGTTTTTT.

The rearrangement uses TRBV6-5 and TRBJ2-5, with a tentative D call TRBD1 (6 bases). The CDR3 is made up of 14 amino acids. Deletions cut 6 bases from V and 0 bases from J, with 11 bases between. From germline, CDR1 is MNHEY and CDR2 SVGAGI. The CDR3 is CASSSWGHQETQYF. CDR3 sequence (DNA): TGTGCCAGCAGCAGTTGGGGGCACCAAGAGACCCAGTACTTC.